These 5 T cell receptor beta chains were sequenced from one sample in a study of technical replicates of blood from a few donors. The table came from immunoSEQ multiplex PCR; TCRdb's copy has only in-frame clones and leaves some out. The sample contains approximately 100,000 clones, over 90% of which appear only once. Sequencing input: T cells isolated from PBMCs. The receptors shown here come from a human donor in good health.

The chain uses TRBV6-1 and TRBJ1-2; TRBD1 aligns across 8 bases. J lost 6 bases, V lost 1 base, and 13 bases had no gene match. CDR1 is MNHNS, CDR2 SASEGT, per germline. This CDR3 has 17 amino acids. CDR3 nucleotide sequence: TGTGCCAGCAGTGAAGAGAGTGGGGGACAGGTTTCCGATGGCTACACCTTC. Amino acid sequence: CASSEESGGQVSDGYTF.

This chain connects TRBV19 to TRBJ2-7; TRBD1 might be the D (5 bases). Germline V lookup: CDR1 LNHDA, CDR2 SQIVND (reference sequence). V dropped 6 bases and J dropped 4 bases, with 16 bases sitting between them. This CDR3 is built from 14 residues. CDR3 coding DNA: TGTGCCAGTAGCCGACAGCTCCACCAGTACGAGCAGTACTTC. It yields the protein CASSRQLHQYEQYF.

V is TRBV5-1 and J is TRBJ2-5, with D unclear. Trimming removed 6 bases from V and 4 bases from J, with 22 bases in between. In germline, CDR1 is SGHRS, CDR2 YFSETQ. The CDR3 is made up of 16 amino acids. CDR3 sequence: CASTLGSGAFGETQYF. The CDR3 DNA sequence: TGCGCCAGCACCCTTGGATCAGGTGCGTTCGGAGAGACCCAGTACTTC.

The CDR3 region is CASSDTIAVQETQYF. The DNA of the CDR3 is TGTGCCAGCAGTGATACCATAGCGGTCCAAGAGACCCAGTACTTC. The gene calls are TRBV6-1 and TRBJ2-5; tentatively, D is TRBD2 (6 bases). The V gene's germline CDR1 is MNHNS and CDR2 SASEGT. This CDR3 is built from 15 residues. Between the trimmed V and J ends, which lost 3 bases and 1 base, there was a span of 12 bases.

In nucleotides, the CDR3 is TGCGCCAGCAGTGTGACAGGGGGCGAGGAGACCCAGTACTTC. Translation: CASSVTGGEETQYF. The chain combines TRBV10-2 with TRBJ2-5; 10 bases align to TRBD1. The germline CDR1 and CDR2 sequences are WSHSY and SAAADI. After removal of 4 bases from V and 5 bases from J, the junction contained 4 bases not matched to a gene. This CDR3 has 14 amino acids.